This T cell receptor (beta chain) stems from a study of blood T cell repertoires in COVID-19. As for the study in general: Specimens from acute and convalescent COVID-19 originated in the United States, Italy and Spain.

Assay: immunoSEQ multiplex PCR; the TCRdb copy retains only in-frame clones and omits some. The table lists 68,000 or so clones, roughly 84% of them singletons. This clone was counted a few times. V dropped 0 bases and J dropped 6; count of bases not matched to a gene: 9. CDR3 length equals 17 residues. Germline V gives CDR1 SGHTS, CDR2 YDEGEE. J is TRBJ1-2 and V is TRBV5-8; 12 nucleotides agree with TRBD1. This sequence originates from a woman between 45 and 60 years old with acute or convalescent COVID-19. Sequenced input: peripheral blood. In nucleotides, the CDR3 is TGTGCCAGCAGCTTGGGGGACCGGGACAGGGGGCTCGATGGCTACACCTTC. This encodes CASSLGDRDRGLDGYTF.